This T cell receptor beta chain was captured by sequencing in a study of cytomegalovirus exposure and HLA in healthy donors. PCR involved 60 Vbeta and 13 Jbeta primers. TCRdb's table, derived via immunoSEQ multiplex PCR, lists solely in-frame clones and lacks some. The sample has 120,000 or so clones, more than 70% seen once; the top ten hold more than 7%. Turning to this clone: As yet, its antigen is unknown.

V was cut by 10 bases and J by 0 bases, with 21 bases left in between. Germline loops: CDR1 ENHRY, CDR2 SYGVKD. The CDR3 has 16 amino acids. Notes on the study in general: Productive status was seen about 90% or about 30% of the time for most TCR beta V segments in an earlier analysis. The Asian-associated ancestry cluster reportedly had fewer N-insertions than the approximately 700-donor mean in a later analysis. Solely CMV serostatus was available to characterize immune exposure. Highly shared sequence variants in one cluster were likely a sequencing artifact.

The receptor's source is a woman aged 45-60 years in good health and CMV-seropositive. Sequencing was performed on PBMCs. The chain is built from TRBV10-3 and TRBJ1-1; D not certain. The DNA of the CDR3 is TGTGCCACTTCCGGTTCTGGGGTCGGGGTGAACACTGAAGCTTTCTTT. Amino acid sequence: CATSGSGVGVNTEAFF.